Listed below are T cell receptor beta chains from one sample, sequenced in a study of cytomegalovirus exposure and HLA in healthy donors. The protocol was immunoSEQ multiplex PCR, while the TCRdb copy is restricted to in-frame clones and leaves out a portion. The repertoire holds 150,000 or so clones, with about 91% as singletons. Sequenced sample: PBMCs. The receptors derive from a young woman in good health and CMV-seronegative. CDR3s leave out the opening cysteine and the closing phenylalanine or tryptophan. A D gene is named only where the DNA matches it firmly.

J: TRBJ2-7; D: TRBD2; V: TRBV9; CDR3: ASSAFGGDREQY
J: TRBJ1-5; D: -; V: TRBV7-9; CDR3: ASSPVSNQPQH
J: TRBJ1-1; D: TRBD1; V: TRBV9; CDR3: ASSAGQGGTEAF
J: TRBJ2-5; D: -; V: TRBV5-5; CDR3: ASSLGPSPVQETQY
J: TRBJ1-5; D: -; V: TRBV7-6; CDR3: ASSRTGLNQPQH
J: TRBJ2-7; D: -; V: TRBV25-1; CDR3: ASSAERAYEQY
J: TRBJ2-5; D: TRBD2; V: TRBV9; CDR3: ASSASGGTQETQY
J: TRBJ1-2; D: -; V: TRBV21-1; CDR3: ATLLAWVRRGPNYGYT
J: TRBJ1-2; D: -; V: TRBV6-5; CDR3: ASSTTGGDYGYT
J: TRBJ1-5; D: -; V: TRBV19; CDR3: ASRRTAALKNQPQH
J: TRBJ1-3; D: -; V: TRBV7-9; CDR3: ASSYYEEAFSGNTIY
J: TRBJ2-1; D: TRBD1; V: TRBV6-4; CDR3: ASSDGTGGNEQF
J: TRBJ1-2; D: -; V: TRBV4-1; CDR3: ASSLLAVDYGYT
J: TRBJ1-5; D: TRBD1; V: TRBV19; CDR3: ASSTQGQGNQPQH
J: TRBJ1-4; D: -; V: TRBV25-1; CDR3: ASSEMAYRGADEKLF
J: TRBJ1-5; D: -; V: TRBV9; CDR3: ASSVSGLGNQPQH
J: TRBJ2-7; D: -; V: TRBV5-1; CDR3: ASSLVAGTYEQY
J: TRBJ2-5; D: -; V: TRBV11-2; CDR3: ASSLSIGGYTSQETQY
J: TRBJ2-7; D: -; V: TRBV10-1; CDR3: ASSVGAEQY
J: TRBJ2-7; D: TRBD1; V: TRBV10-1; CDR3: ASSEAGTGEY
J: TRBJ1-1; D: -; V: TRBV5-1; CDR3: ASGPQGRGTEAF
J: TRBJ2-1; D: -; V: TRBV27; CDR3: ASSGQTRDRPLPVEQF
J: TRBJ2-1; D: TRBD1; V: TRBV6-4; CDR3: ASSSGTGEYNEQF
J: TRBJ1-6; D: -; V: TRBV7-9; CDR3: ASSSSGGNSPLH
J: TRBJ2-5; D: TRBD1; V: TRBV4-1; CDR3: ASSPNINRDSKQETQY
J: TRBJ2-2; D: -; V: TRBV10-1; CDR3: ASRAGGQDTGELF
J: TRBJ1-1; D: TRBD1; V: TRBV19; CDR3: ASSKGTGKMNTEAF
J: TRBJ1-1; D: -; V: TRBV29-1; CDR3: SVGSSTEAF
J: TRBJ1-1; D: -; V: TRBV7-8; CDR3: ASSLRYGASNTEAF
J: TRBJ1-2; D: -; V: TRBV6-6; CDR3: ASSYGREAYGYT
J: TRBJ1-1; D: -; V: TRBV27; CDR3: ASSLSPRGTEAF
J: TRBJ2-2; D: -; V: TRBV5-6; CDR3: ASTSTPGGRTGELF
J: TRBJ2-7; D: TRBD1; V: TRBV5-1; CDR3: ASSTGTGLAEQY
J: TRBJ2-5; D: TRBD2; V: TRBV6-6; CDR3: ASSLDQLAGEETQY
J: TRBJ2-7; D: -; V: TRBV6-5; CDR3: ASSYSSTINSYEQY
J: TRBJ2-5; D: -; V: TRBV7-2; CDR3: ASSPRPFGETQY
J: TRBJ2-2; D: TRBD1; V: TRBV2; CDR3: ASSSFGTANTGELF
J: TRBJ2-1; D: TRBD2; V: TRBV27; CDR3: ASSTKSGDGHNEQF
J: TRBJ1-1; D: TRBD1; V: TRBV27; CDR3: ASSLWAGTGSEAF
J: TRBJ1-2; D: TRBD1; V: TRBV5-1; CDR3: ASSPGQGNYGYT
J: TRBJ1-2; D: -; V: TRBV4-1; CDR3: ASSQASGNYGYT
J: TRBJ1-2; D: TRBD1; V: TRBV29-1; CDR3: SVLLQGHPPYGYT
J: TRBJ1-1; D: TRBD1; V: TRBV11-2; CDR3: ASSFLPGQGDTEAF
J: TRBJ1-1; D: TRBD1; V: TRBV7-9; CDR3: ASSPPGQGVRTEAF
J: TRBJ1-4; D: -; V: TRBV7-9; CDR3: ASRSGQSEKLF
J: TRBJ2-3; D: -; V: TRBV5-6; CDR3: ASSLPAGTDTQY
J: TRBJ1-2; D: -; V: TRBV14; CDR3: ASSQSGSGGYT
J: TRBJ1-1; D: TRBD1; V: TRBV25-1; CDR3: ASSTHQGVNTEAF
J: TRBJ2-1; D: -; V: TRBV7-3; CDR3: ASSLYGAYNEQF
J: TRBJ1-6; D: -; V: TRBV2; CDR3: ASSGVSGMSPLH
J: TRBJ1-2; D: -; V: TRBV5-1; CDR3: ASSLGGQLDGYT
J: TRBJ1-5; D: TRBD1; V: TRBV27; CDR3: ASSSTGQGFYGNQPQH
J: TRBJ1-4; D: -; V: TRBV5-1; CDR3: ASSGGTEEEKLF
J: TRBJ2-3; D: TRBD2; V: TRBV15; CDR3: ATSREGLATDTQY
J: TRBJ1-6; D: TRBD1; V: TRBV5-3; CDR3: ARSSYNDRVNSPLH